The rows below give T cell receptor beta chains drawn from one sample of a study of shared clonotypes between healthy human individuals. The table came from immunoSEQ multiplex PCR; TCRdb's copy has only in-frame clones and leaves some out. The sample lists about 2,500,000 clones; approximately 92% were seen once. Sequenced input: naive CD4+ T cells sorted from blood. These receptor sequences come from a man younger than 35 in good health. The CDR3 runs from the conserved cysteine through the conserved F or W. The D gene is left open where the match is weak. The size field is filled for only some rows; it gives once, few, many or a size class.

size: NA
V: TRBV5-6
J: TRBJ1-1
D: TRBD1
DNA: TGTGCCAGCAGCCAGCGTGTTATGCAGGGGGCGACTGAAGCTTTCTTT
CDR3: CASSQRVMQGATEAFF

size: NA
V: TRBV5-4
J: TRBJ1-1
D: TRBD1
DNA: TGTGCCAGCAGCCGAGAAGGACAGGGGGCGAGTGAAGCTTTCTTT
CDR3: CASSREGQGASEAFF

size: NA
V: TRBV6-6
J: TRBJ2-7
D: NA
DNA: TGTGCCAGCAGGGTCCCCCCCTACGAGCAGTACTTC
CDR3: CASRVPPYEQYF

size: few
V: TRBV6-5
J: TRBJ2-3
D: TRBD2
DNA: TGTGCCAGCAGAGTCAGCGGGAAGTCCCAAGATACGCAGTATTTT
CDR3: CASRVSGKSQDTQYF

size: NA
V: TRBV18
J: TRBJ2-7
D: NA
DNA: TGTGCCAGCTCACCACTCGACACCTTCTACGAGCAGTACTTC
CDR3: CASSPLDTFYEQYF

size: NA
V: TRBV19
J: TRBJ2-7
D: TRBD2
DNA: TGTGCCAGTAGACCGGTAGCGGGAGGCTACGAGCAGTACTTC
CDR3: CASRPVAGGYEQYF

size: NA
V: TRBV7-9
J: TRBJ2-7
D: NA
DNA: TGTGCCAGCAGCTACCGGCCCGGGGGCGTAAGCGAGCAGTACTTC
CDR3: CASSYRPGGVSEQYF

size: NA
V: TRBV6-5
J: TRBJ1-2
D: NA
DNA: TGTGCCAGCAGTTCGTACAGGGACGGCTACACCTTC
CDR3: CASSSYRDGYTF

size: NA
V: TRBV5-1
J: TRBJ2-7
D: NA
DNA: TGTGCCAGCAGCTTTCAGGGGCCCTACGAGCAGTACTTC
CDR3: CASSFQGPYEQYF

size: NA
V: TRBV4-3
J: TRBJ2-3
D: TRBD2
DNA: TGCGCCAGCAGCCAAGATTGGGGGACTAGCGGGACATATTTT
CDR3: CASSQDWGTSGTYF

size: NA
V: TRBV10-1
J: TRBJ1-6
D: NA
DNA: TGCGCCAGCCGGGTCGGGGCGGCGAATTCACCCCTCCACTTT
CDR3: CASRVGAANSPLHF

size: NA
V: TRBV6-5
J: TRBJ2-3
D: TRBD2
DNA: TGTGCCAGCAGCCAGCGGGGGCCTGATACGCAGTATTTT
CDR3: CASSQRGPDTQYF

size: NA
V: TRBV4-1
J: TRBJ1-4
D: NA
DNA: TGCGCCAGCAGCCAAGGGGGAACTAATGAAAAACTGTTTTTT
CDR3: CASSQGGTNEKLFF

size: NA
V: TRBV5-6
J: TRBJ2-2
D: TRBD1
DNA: TGTGCCAGCAGCTTCGGGTCAGGGGGCAGCGGGGAGCTGTTTTTT
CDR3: CASSFGSGGSGELFF

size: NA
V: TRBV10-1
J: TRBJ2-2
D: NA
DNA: TGCGCCAGCAGTGAGGGTGCCGGGGAGCTGTTTTTT
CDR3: CASSEGAGELFF

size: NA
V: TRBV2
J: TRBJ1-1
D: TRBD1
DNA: TGTGCCAGCAGGGTGGACAGGGGCGGTCCTGAAGCTTTCTTT
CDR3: CASRVDRGGPEAFF

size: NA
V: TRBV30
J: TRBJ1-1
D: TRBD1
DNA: TGTGCCTGGAGAATCTCCGGGACAGTGAACACTGAAGCTTTCTTT
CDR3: CAWRISGTVNTEAFF

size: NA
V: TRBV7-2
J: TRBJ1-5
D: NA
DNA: TGTGCCAGCAGCTTGGGAAAGGGGGGACAGCCCCAGCATTTT
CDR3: CASSLGKGGQPQHF

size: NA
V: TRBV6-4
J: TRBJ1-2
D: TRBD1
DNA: TGTGCCAGCGGGGCGGGACAGGCGGATTCTAACTATGGCTACACCTTC
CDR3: CASGAGQADSNYGYTF

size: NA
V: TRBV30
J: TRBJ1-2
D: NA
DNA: TGTGCCTGGAGTGTATTTGAGGGTGGCTACACCTTC
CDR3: CAWSVFEGGYTF

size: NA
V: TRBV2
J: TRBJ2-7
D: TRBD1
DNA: TGTGCCAGCAGTGGACCCGGACAGGGTAACGAGCAGTACTTC
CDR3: CASSGPGQGNEQYF

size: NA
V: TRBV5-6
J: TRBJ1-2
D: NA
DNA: TGTGCCAGCAGCTCCAGGGCTTGGGTCGACTATGGCTACACCTTC
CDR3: CASSSRAWVDYGYTF